This T cell receptor (beta chain) was retrieved from a study of beta chain features in type 1 diabetes. Regarding the study as a whole: Type 1 diabetes patients showed a moderate but significant shortening of TCRB CDR3s in all four CD4+ subsets. Sequencing used cDNA, and cells with high TCR expression could therefore be over-represented.

Of note for this clone: Its antigen is not known.

The investigators reverse transcribed all of the isolated RNA, so they sequenced expressed TCRB transcripts. Sequencing used immunoSEQ multiplex PCR; TCRdb keeps in-frame clones, though not all of them. The sample holds around 340,000 clones, about a tenth seen once. Material: central memory CD4+ T cells from blood. The receptor comes from a man aged 25 to 40 with type 1 diabetes.

The CDR3 region is CAQVEGALNTEAFF. The CDR3 nucleotides are TGTGCCCAAGTGGAGGGGGCCCTGAACACTGAAGCTTTCTTT. The gene calls are TRBV30 and TRBJ1-1, with 7 bases aligning to TRBD1. The CDR3 totals 14 residues. V gave up 8 bases and J gave up 0 bases; unmatched junction bases: 9. The germline V gene has CDR1 GTSNPN and CDR2 SVGIG (reference sequence).